This T cell receptor (beta chain) appears in the sequencing data of a study of T-cell reconstitution after alpha-beta-depleted transplantation in children (dated by TCRdb to the mid-2010s). A note on the overall study: The study quantitatively tracked T-cell immune reconstitution after TCRalphabeta/CD19-depleted allogeneic hematopoietic cell transplantation in children using TCR repertoire profiling.

This clonotype came up many times. Its antigen is not yet known. Within one base of it there is no much larger clone, and no base qualities were kept. The treatment or condition label, as the study defines it: allogeneic hematopoietic cell transplantation with graft depleted of TCRalphabeta T cells and CD19 B cells. The transplant recipients were children given TCRalphabeta/CD19-depleted allogeneic hematopoietic cell grafts. The method behind the library was PCR. The instrument was an Illumina HiSeq 2500. To normalize quantification of the TCRbeta repertoire, the TCR libraries were built with molecular barcoding that relied on unique molecular identifiers. TCRdb cleaned the public reads at Q25 with fastp, built clones with MiXCR and kept in-frame beta chains. For every CDR3 protein sequence, its rows merge into one entry that carries the most common genes and DNA. The sample records 250,000 or so distinct CDR3 sequences, roughly 7.7% of which are singletons. The top ten constitute less than 8% of the sample.

Findings and caveats that apply to the study as a whole: In some patients, the high TCRbeta diversity seen at day 60 was put down to recipient T cells and intrathymic progenitors that had survived conditioning. Over subsequent months, a decline in hyperexpanded clone frequencies was noted, and after one year, T-cell counts and TCRbeta diversity were mostly ascribed to newly produced T cells. The apparently early alphabetaT-cell count recovery about two months after transplant was reportedly dependent on only several hundred rapidly expanded clones derived from non-depleted graft cells.

V loses 3 bases of germline sequence and J loses 8 bases, and the interval between the two ends is 17 bases. The CDR3 holds 15 amino acids from the cysteine to the phenylalanine. Only the CDR3 DNA stays, 45 bases, in frame from base 1. For CDR1 and CDR2, the germline V gene lists MDHEN and SYDVKM. This sample comprised PBMCs, mostly from graft donor cells, obtained 180 days after TCRalphabeta/CD19-depleted stem cell transplant. The TCR comes from a male patient younger than 18 who had a stem cell transplant for acute lymphoblastic leukemia, so the T cells may come from the graft donor. The rearrangement joined TRBV28 to TRBJ2-1; the D gene assignment is ambiguous. The CDR3 sequence is CASSFLLNSADEQFF. The nucleotide sequence is given as TGTGCCAGCAGTTTCCTTTTAAATTCAGCCGATGAGCAGTTCTTC.